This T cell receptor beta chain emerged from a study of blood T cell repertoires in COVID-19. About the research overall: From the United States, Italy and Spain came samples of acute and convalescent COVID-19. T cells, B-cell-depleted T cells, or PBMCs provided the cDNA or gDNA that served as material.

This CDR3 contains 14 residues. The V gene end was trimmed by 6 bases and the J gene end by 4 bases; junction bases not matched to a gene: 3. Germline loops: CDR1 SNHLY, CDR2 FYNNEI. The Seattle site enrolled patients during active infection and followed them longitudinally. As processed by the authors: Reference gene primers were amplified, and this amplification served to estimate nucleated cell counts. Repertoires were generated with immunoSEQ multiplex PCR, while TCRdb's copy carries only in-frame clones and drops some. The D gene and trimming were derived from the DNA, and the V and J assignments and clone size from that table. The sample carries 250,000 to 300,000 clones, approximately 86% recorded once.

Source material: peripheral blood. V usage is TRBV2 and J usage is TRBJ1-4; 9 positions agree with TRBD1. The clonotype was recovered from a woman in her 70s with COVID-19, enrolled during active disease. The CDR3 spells CASSGTGFNEKLFF. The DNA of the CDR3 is TGTGCCAGCAGCGGGACAGGGTTTAATGAAAAACTGTTTTTT.